Listed here are 5 T cell receptor beta chains from one sample, sequenced in a study of control samples from healthy donors and cancer patients (dated by TCRdb to 2020 to 2021). Library method: the immunoSEQ multiplex PCR assay. This is the immuneACCESS table as TCRdb keeps it, with only in-frame sequences that have V and J called. A part of the clones is gone; compared with another copy, unresolved V genes explain less than half, and the rest is unexplained. This sample has 100,000 to 130,000 clones in its table, and just under 85% of those were observed once. The biggest ten clones account for 6% to 8% of the sample. The sequencing input was blood. The source of these receptors is a man aged 18 to 30 in good health.

The chain combines TRBV3-1 (or the pseudogene TRBV3-2) with TRBJ2-5; 9 positions agree with TRBD2. V shed 3 bases and J 1 base; nucleotides not matched to a gene: 15. The CDR3 is made up of 19 amino acids. Germline CDR1 and CDR2: LGHDT and YNNKEL (reference sequence). The CDR3 coding sequence is TGTGCCAGCAGCCACTACCAGGGGGTAGCGGGGGTTTTCCAAGAGACCCAGTACTTC. Translated, it gives CASSHYQGVAGVFQETQYF.

This sequence joins TRBV24-1 and TRBJ2-1, with unresolved D. The CDR3 is 13 amino acids. V lost 9 bases, J lost 5 bases, and 13 bases lay in between. Germline V CDR1 and CDR2: KGHDR, SFDVKD. CDR3 nucleotide sequence: TGTGCCACCGGTCAGATACGTGACAATGAGCAGTTCTTC. It codes for CATGQIRDNEQFF.

The J gene is TRBJ2-7, the V gene TRBV18, with D unclear. Trimming cost V 3 bases and J 2 bases, with 5 bases left between them. This CDR3 comprises 12 residues. The germline V gene encodes CDR1 KGHSH and CDR2 LQKENI. CDR3 in amino acids: CASSPNAYEQYF. The DNA of the CDR3 is TGTGCCAGCTCACCTAATGCCTACGAGCAGTACTTC.

CDR3: CASSLGGTGVREQYV. CDR3 DNA sequence: TGTGCCAGCAGCTTAGGAGGGACAGGGGTACGCGAGCAGTACGTC. The genes are TRBV13 and TRBJ2-7; 10 bases match TRBD1. The CDR3 length is 15 residues. Germline lookup yields CDR1 PRHDT and CDR2 FYEKMQ (reference sequence). V shed 0 bases, J shed 6 bases, and the junction held 5 bases outside the gene matches.

This clone rates as medium-sized (0.01 to 0.1%). The chain employs TRBV7-9 and TRBJ2-7, with D maybe TRBD2 (6 bases). Germline loops: CDR1 SEHNR, CDR2 FQNEAQ (reference sequence). This CDR3 comprises 13 residues. V was trimmed by 6 bases and J by 6 bases, leaving 15 bases between them. CDR3 DNA: TGTGCCAGCAGTCCCCCGGGGGTTGCCGAGCAGTACTTC. This translates into CASSPPGVAEQYF.